These T cell receptor beta chains were read from a single sample in a study of T cell repertoires in cytomegalovirus infection. Which antigens these TCRs recognize remains unknown. One entry per CDR3 protein results from TCRdb running MiXCR on the reads. The sample carries 200,000 to 250,000 distinct CDR3 sequences, around two fifths recorded once. The sample consisted of CD8+ T cells from cultured PBMCs, taken from culture after CMV antigen stimulation. The origin of the receptors is a human donor in good health (CMV status not recorded). Some clones in this sample may be carry-over from other donors' samples. Both conserved end residues are part of each CDR3. D genes are given only for firm matches. The listing skips clone size in some rows; elsewhere it reads once, few, many or a size class.

TRBJ2-4 | TRBV7-9 | few | 16 | - | TGTGCCAGCAGCTTGGGGGGGCGTGTGGGCAAAAACATTCAGTACTTC | CASSLGGRVGKNIQYF
TRBJ1-5 | TRBV28 | - | 14 | - | TGTGCCAGCAGTTCGGTGGAGAGCAATCAGCCCCAGCATTTT | CASSSVESNQPQHF
TRBJ1-1 | TRBV11-2 | - | 15 | - | TGTGCCAGCAGCTTATTACGGCTATTGAACACTGAAGCTTTCTTT | CASSLLRLLNTEAFF
TRBJ2-3 | TRBV27 | once | 17 | - | TGTGCCAGCAGTTTAATCACAGATTCTCGTAGCACAGATACGCAGTATTTT | CASSLITDSRSTDTQYF
TRBJ1-5 | TRBV4-2 | - | 15 | TRBD1 | TGTGCCAGCAGCCAATTTCGACAGGGTGGTCAGCCCCAGCATTTT | CASSQFRQGGQPQHF
TRBJ2-3 | TRBV27 | - | 13 | - | TGTGCCAGCAGTGGCGGACCCGCGGATACGCAGTATTTT | CASSGGPADTQYF
TRBJ2-5 | TRBV5-1 | few | 15 | - | TGCGCCAGCAGCTCGATGGGACGGCCACAAGAGACCCAGTACTTC | CASSSMGRPQETQYF
TRBJ2-4 | TRBV7-8 | few | 18 | TRBD2 | TGTGCCAGCAGCTTGGGACTAGCGGGACCCTTAGCCAAAAACATTCAGTACTTC | CASSLGLAGPLAKNIQYF
TRBJ2-1 | TRBV11-2 | many | 13 | TRBD2 | TGTGCCACCTTGGGACTAGCTTCAAATCAGCAGTTCTTC | CATLGLASNQQFF
TRBJ2-1 | TRBV7-6 | - | 13 | - | TGTGCCAGCAGCTTAGCGCTCTCCAGCCCGCAGTTCTTC | CASSLALSSPQFF
TRBJ1-2 | TRBV12-3/TRBV12-4 | - | 16 | - | TGTGCCAGCAGTTTAGGGGGCATGGAGGGAATCTATGGCTACACCTTC | CASSLGGMEGIYGYTF
TRBJ1-3 | TRBV10-3 | - | 16 | - | TGTGCCATCAGCGGACGTCAGGCGAGCTCTGGAAACACCATATATTTT | CAISGRQASSGNTIYF
TRBJ2-3 | TRBV5-1 | many | 14 | TRBD1 | TGCGCCAGCAGCACGGGACAGGGCACAGATACGCAGTATTTT | CASSTGQGTDTQYF
TRBJ1-2 | TRBV5-5 | - | 14 | - | TGTGCCAGCAGCTTGGAACGGAACCCCTATGGCTACACCTTC | CASSLERNPYGYTF
TRBJ2-2 | TRBV6-2/TRBV6-3 | - | 18 | TRBD1 | TGTGCCAGCAGTTACTCACCGGGACAGCAACTGAACACCGGGGAGCTGTTTTTT | CASSYSPGQQLNTGELFF
TRBJ2-1 | TRBV5-6 | - | 15 | TRBD1 | TGTGCCAGCAGCTTCCAGGGGGTTTCCTACAATGAGCAGTTCTTC | CASSFQGVSYNEQFF
TRBJ2-3 | TRBV9 | few | 13 | - | TGTGCCAGCAGTCCTGCTAGCACAGATACGCAGTATTTT | CASSPASTDTQYF
TRBJ2-1 | TRBV7-3 | - | 15 | - | TGTGCCAGCAGCTATCAGGGGGGCTCCTACAATGAGCAGTTCTTC | CASSYQGGSYNEQFF
TRBJ2-7 | TRBV12-3/TRBV12-4 | few | 18 | TRBD2 | TGTGCCAGCAGCCCACCAGGGACTAGCGGGGGTCGCTCCTACGAGCAGTACTTC | CASSPPGTSGGRSYEQYF
TRBJ2-3 | TRBV27 | few | 12 | - | TGTGCCAGCAGTTTTTACGGAGATACGCAGTATTTT | CASSFYGDTQYF
TRBJ1-2 | TRBV12-3/TRBV12-4 | - | 14 | - | TGTGCCAGCAGTTTCACTGTGGAGGGGTATGGCTACACCTTC | CASSFTVEGYGYTF
TRBJ1-2 | TRBV27 | - | 11 | - | TGTGCCACCCTACAGGGAGGCGGCTACACCTTC | CATLQGGGYTF
TRBJ2-1 | TRBV14 | medium-sized | 12 | - | TGTGCCAGCAGCGGGAGTCACAATGAGCAGTTCTTC | CASSGSHNEQFF
TRBJ1-1 | TRBV4-3 | - | 14 | - | TGCGCCAGCAGCCAAGCGAGGGGTAACACTGAAGCTTTCTTT | CASSQARGNTEAFF
TRBJ2-4 | TRBV9 | - | 16 | TRBD2 | TGTGCCAGCAGCACTACTAGCGGTGTTGCCAAAAACATTCAGTACTTC | CASSTTSGVAKNIQYF
TRBJ2-5 | TRBV7-9 | few | 15 | TRBD2 | TGTGCCAGCAGCGGACAGACTAGCGGGAGTGAGACCCAGTACTTC | CASSGQTSGSETQYF
TRBJ2-2 | TRBV7-6 | many | 17 | - | TGTGCCAGCAGCTTAATGTGGGGGCCGGTGAACACCGGGGAGCTGTTTTTT | CASSLMWGPVNTGELFF
TRBJ1-1 | TRBV4-1 | - | 13 | - | TGTGCCAGCAGCCAAGTCGGGGACACTGAAGCTTTCTTT | CASSQVGDTEAFF
TRBJ1-4 | TRBV3-1 | - | 11 | - | TGTGCCAGCAGCCCAATGGAAAAACTGTTTTTT | CASSPMEKLFF
TRBJ1-5 | TRBV20-1 | few | 15 | - | TGCAGTGCTCGACCAACGACAGGCGACAATCAGCCCCAGCATTTT | CSARPTTGDNQPQHF